The clone carrying this TCR beta chain has just a few counts. Its target is unknown. The time point denotes: patch test 2, 6 weeks after DPC sensitization. Treatment: therapeutic diphenylcyclopropenone sensitization with weekly scalp DPC. Each donor was an alopecia patient between 18 and 70 years of age who qualified for DPC. This record comes from a study of human T cells and chemical hapten exposure. Study context: Reading of the patch tests, which applied 0.01% DPC to the upper back, occurred at 6 days. The study's findings and limits: Given that the donors had alopecia, their immune response may differ from that seen in healthy people. Once DPC sensitization occurred, TCRs above 1 in 1000 frequency showed no change.

Via MiXCR, TCRdb re-called the RACE reads, giving one row per CDR3 protein. Of roughly 92,000 distinct CDR3 sequences in the sample, about an eighth are singletons; the top ten hold approximately 3.4%. This CDR3 region has 14 residues. Trimming pared 3 bases from V and 5 bases from J, leaving 10 bases between. The chain joins TRBV12-3 or TRBV12-4 to TRBJ2-2; D possibly corresponds to TRBD2 (5 bases). This TCR was recovered from a woman between 35 and 50 years old with alopecia areata. Some clones in this sample may be carry-over from other donors' samples. The sample was whole blood, taken in connection with sensitization to the hapten diphenylcyclopropenone (DPC). CDR3 nucleotides: TGTGCCAGCAGTTTTAGGCTAGCAACCGGGGAGCTGTTTTTT. It translates to CASSFRLATGELFF.